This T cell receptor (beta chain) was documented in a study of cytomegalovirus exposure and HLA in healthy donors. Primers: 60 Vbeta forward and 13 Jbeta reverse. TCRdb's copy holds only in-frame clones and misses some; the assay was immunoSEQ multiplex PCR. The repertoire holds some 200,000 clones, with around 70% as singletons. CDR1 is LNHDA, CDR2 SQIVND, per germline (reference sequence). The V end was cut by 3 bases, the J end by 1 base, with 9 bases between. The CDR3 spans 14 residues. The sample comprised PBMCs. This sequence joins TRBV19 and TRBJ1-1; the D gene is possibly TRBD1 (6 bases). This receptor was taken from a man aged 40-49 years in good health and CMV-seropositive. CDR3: CASSILGGNTEAFF. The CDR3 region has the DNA TGTGCCAGTAGTATCCTAGGGGGGAACACTGAAGCTTTCTTT.